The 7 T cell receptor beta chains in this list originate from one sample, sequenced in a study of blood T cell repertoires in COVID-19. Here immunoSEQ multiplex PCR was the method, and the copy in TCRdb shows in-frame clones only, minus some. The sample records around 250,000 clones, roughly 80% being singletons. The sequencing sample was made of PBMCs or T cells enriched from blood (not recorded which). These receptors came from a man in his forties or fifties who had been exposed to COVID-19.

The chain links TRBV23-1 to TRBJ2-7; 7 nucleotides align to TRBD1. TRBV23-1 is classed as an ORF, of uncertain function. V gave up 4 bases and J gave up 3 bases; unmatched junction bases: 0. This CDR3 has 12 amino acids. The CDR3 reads CASSRQGYEQYF. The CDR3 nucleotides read TGCGCCAGCAGTCGACAGGGCTACGAGCAGTACTTC.

In DNA, the CDR3 is TGTGCCAGCAGCAATGACAGGGTTATTGAAGCTTTCTTT. This sequence encodes CASSNDRVIEAFF. The chain carries TRBV12-3 or TRBV12-4 and TRBJ1-1; 7 nucleotides align to TRBD1. The CDR3 has 13 amino acids. V lost 6 bases to trimming and J lost 7 bases; unmatched junction nucleotides: 8.

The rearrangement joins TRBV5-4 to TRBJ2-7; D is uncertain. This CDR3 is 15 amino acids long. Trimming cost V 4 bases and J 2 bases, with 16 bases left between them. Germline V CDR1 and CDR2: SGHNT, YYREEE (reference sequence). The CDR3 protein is CASSLPHLRPYEQYF. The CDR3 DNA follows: TGTGCCAGCAGCCTCCCCCATTTGCGGCCCTACGAGCAGTACTTC.

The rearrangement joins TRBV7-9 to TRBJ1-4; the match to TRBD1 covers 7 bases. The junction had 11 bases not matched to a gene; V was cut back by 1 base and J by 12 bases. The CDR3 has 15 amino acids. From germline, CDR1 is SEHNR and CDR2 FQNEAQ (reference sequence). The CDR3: CASSLVPAGGGELFF. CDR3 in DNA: TGTGCCAGCAGCTTAGTTCCGGCAGGGGGTGGAGAACTGTTTTTT. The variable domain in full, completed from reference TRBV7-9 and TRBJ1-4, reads DTGVSQNPRHKITKRGQNVTFRCDPISEHNRLYWYRQTLGQGPEFLTYFQNEAQLEKSRLLSDRFSAERPKGSFSTLEIQRTEQGDSAMYLCASSLVPAGGGELFFGSGTQLSVL.

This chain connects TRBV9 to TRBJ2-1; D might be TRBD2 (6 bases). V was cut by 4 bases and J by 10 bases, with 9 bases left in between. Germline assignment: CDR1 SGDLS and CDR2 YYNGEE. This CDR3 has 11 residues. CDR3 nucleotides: TGTGCCAGCAGCCTCGGAGGGGAGCAGTTCTTC. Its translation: CASSLGGEQFF.

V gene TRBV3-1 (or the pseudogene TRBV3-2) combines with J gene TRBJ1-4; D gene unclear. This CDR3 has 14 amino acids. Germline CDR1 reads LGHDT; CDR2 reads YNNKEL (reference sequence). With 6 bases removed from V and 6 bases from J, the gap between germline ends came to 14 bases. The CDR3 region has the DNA TGTGCCAGCAGTCCGAGGGAATCAGATGAAAAACTGTTTTTT. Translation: CASSPRESDEKLFF.

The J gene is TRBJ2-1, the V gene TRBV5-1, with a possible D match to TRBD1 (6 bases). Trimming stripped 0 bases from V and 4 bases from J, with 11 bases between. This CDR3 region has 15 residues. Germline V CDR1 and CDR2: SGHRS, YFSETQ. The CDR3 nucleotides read TGCGCCAGCAGCTTGGTAGGGCAGGGGTACAATGAGCAGTTCTTC. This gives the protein CASSLVGQGYNEQFF.